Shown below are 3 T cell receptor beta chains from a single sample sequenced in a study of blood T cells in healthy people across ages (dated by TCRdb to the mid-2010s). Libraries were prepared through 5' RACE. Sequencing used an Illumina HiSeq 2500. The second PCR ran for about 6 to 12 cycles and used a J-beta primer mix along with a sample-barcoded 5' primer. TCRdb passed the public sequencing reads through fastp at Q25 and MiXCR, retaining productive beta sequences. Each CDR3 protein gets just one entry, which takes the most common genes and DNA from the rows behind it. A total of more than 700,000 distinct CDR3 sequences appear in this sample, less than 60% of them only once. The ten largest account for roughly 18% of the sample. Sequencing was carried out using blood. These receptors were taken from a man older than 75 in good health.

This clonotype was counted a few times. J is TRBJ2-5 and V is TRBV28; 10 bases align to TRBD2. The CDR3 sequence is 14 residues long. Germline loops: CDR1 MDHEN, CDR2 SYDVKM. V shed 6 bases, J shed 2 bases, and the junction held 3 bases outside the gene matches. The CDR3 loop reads CASRNSGRQETQYF. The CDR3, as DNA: TGTGCCAGCAGAAATAGCGGGAGGCAAGAGACCCAGTACTTC.

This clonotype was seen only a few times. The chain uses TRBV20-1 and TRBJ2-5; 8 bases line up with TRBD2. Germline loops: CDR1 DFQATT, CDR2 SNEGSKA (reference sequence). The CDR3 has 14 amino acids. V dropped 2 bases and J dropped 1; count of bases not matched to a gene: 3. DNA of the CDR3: TGCAGTGCTAGAATAACTAGCGGCCAAGAGACCCAGTACTTC. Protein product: CSARITSGQETQYF.

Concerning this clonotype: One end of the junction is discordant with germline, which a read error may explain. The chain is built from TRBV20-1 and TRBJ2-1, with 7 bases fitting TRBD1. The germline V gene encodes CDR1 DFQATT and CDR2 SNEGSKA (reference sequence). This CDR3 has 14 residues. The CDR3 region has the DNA TGCGGTGCTAGAGGGACAGCCTCCTACAATGAGCAGTTCTTC. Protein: CGARGTASYNEQFF.